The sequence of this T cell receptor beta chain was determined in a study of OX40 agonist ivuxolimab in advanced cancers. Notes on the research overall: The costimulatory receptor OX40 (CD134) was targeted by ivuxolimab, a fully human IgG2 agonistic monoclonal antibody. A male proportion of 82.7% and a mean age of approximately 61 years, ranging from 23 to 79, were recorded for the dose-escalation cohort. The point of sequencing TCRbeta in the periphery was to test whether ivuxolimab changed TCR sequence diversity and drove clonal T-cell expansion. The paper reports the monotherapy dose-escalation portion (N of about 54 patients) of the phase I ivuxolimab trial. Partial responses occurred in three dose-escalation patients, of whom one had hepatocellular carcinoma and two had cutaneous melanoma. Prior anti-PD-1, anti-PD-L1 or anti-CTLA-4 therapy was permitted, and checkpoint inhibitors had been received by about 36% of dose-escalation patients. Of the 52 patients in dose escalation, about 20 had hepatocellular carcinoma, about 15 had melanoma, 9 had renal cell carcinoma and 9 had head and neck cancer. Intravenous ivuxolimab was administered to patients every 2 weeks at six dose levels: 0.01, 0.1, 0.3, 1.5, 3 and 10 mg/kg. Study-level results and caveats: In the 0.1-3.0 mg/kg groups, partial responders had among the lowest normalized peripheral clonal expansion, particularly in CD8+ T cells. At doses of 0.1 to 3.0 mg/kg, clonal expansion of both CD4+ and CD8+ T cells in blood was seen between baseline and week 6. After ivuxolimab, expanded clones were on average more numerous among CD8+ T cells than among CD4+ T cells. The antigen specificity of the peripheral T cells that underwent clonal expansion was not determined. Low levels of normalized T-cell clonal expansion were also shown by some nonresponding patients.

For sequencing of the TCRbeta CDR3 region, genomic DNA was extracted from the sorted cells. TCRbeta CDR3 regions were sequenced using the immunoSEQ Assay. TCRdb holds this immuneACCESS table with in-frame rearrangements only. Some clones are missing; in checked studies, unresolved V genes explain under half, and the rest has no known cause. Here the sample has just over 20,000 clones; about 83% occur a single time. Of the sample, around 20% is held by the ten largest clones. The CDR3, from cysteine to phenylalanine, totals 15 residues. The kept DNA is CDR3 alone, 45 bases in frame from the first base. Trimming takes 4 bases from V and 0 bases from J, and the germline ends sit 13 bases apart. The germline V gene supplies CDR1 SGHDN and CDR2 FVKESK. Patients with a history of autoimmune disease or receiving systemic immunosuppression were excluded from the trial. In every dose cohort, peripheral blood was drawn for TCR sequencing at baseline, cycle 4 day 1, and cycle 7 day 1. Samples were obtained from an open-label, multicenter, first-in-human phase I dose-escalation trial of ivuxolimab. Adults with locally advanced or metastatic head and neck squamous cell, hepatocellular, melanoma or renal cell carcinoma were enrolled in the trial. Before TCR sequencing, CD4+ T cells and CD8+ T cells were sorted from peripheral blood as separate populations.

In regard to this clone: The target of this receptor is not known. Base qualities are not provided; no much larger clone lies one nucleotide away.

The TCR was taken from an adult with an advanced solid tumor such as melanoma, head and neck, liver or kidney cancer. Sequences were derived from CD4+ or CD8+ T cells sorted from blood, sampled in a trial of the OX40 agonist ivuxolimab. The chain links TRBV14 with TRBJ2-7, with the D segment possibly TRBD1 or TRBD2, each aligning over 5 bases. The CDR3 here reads CASSPWDAPSYEQYF. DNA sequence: TGTGCCAGCAGCCCCTGGGACGCCCCCTCCTACGAGCAGTACTTC. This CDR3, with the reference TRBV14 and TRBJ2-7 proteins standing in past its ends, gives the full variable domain EAGVTQFPSHSVIEKGQTVTLRCDPISGHDNLYWYRRVMGKEIKFLLHFVKESKQDESGMPNNRFLAERTGGTYSTLKVQPAELEDSGVYFCASSPWDAPSYEQYFGPGTRLTVT.